A single sample is the source of the 10 T cell receptor beta chains below, sequenced in a study of cytomegalovirus exposure and HLA in healthy donors. PCR was performed using 60 Vbeta and 13 Jbeta primers. Clones were sequenced by immunoSEQ multiplex PCR, and TCRdb holds only the in-frame ones, with some missing. The table includes around 140,000 clones, roughly 82% detected once. The sample consisted of PBMCs. The receptor source for this set is a male donor in good health and CMV-seropositive.

The rearrangement uses TRBV18 and TRBJ2-1; the match to TRBD1 covers 12 bases. This CDR3 has 15 residues. V shed 8 bases and J 6 bases; nucleotides not matched to a gene: 8. Germline V gene sequence: CDR1 KGHSH, CDR2 LQKENI. The CDR3 DNA sequence: TGTGCCAGCGGAACCGGGACAGGGGGCTTCAATGAGCAGTTCTTC. This encodes CASGTGTGGFNEQFF.

This clone turned up a few times. V gene TRBV27 combines with J gene TRBJ2-7, with 9 bases aligning to TRBD1. The CDR3 has 15 residues. The trim removed 4 bases at V and 7 bases at J, leaving 11 bases unmatched. Looked up from germline, CDR1 is MNHEY and CDR2 is SMNVEV (reference sequence). The CDR3 protein is CASSSLQGAPLEQYF. CDR3 sequence (DNA): TGTGCCAGCAGTTCCTTACAGGGGGCTCCCCTGGAGCAGTACTTC.

The chain employs TRBV27 and TRBJ1-5, with TRBD1 matching 7 bases. The CDR3 sequence is 16 residues long. Germline V gene lookup returns CDR1 MNHEY and CDR2 SMNVEV (reference sequence). J gave up 2 bases and V 6 bases, and 10 bases lay outside the gene matches. CDR3 nucleotides: TGTGCCAGCAGCCGATGGCAGGGGGTCGGCAATCAGCCCCAGCATTTT. Its protein is CASSRWQGVGNQPQHF.

The rearrangement joins TRBV30 to TRBJ2-7, with a weak D call TRBD1 (6 bases). Trimming removed 4 bases at V and 3 bases at J, with 16 bases between. Germline loops: CDR1 GTSNPN, CDR2 SVGIG (reference sequence). The CDR3 runs to 14 residues. This CDR3 reads CAWNGQSLFYEQYF. CDR3 coding DNA: TGTGCCTGGAACGGACAGTCCCTGTTCTACGAGCAGTACTTC.

This sequence joins TRBV5-4 and TRBJ1-3, with 8 bases lining up with TRBD1. The CDR3 length is 17 residues. V dropped 2 bases and J dropped 1; count of bases not matched to a gene: 8. The germline V gene has CDR1 SGHNT and CDR2 YYREEE (reference sequence). The DNA for the CDR3 is TGTGCCAGCAGCTTTTTTCAGGGGGCGCATTCTGGAAACACCATATATTTT. Amino acids: CASSFFQGAHSGNTIYF.

The chain carries TRBV28 and TRBJ2-1; 13 bases map to TRBD2. The CDR3 runs 16 residues. After removal of 8 bases from V and 7 bases from J, the junction contained 11 bases not matched to a gene. CDR1 and CDR2 from the germline V gene are MDHEN and SYDVKM. CDR3 in DNA: TGTGCCAGCCGCCTGGGGGGACTAGCGGGGACAAATGAGCAGTTCTTC. It translates to CASRLGGLAGTNEQFF.

V usage is TRBV28 and J usage is TRBJ1-4, with no clear D. Trimming took off 6 bases at V and 8 bases at J, with 25 bases between the two ends. CDR3 length: 17 amino acids. Germline-derived CDR1 and CDR2 are MDHEN and SYDVKM. CDR3 nucleotide sequence: TGTGCCAGCAGCCAGATTGACCCCGAGGGATTTTACGAAAAACTGTTTTTT. It is translated as CASSQIDPEGFYEKLFF. Based on the CDR3 plus reference TRBV28 and TRBJ1-4, the full variable domain is DVKVTQSSRYLVKRTGEKVFLECVQDMDHENMFWYRQDPGLGLRLIYFSYDVKMKEKGDIPEGYSVSREKKERFSLILESASTNQTSMYLCASSQIDPEGFYEKLFFGSGTQLSVL.

This chain connects TRBV7-9 to TRBJ2-3; possible D gene TRBD1, 6 bases. CDR1 and CDR2 from the germline V gene are SEHNR and FQNEAQ (reference sequence). This CDR3 has 15 residues. Trimming stripped 3 bases from V and 3 bases from J, with 13 bases between. The CDR3 reads CASSFYRDGTDTQYF. The CDR3 coding sequence is TGTGCCAGCAGCTTCTACAGGGATGGGACAGATACGCAGTATTTT. The full variable domain, with the rest looked up from reference TRBV7-9 and TRBJ2-3, is DTGVSQNPRHKITKRGQNVTFRCDPISEHNRLYWYRQTLGQGPEFLTYFQNEAQLEKSRLLSDRFSAERPKGSFSTLEIQRTEQGDSAMYLCASSFYRDGTDTQYFGPGTRLTVL.

This chain joins TRBV29-1 and TRBJ1-1; tentative D call: TRBD1 (5 bases). CDR3 length: 17 amino acids. V gave up 6 bases and J gave up 5 bases, with 28 bases separating them. The germline V gene has CDR1 SQVTM and CDR2 ANQGSEA. The CDR3 loop reads CSVSDSPGGWGRTEAFF. The CDR3 coding sequence is TGCAGCGTCTCGGACTCCCCCGGGGGTTGGGGTCGGACTGAAGCTTTCTTT. The full variable domain, its missing parts supplied by reference TRBV29-1 and TRBJ1-1, is SAVISQKPSRDICQRGTSLTIQCQVDSQVTMMFWYRQQPGQSLTLIATANQGSEATYESGFVIDKFPISRPNLTFSTLTVSNMSPEDSSIYLCSVSDSPGGWGRTEAFFGQGTRLTVV.

This chain joins TRBV11-2 and TRBJ2-3, with 9 nucleotides matching TRBD1. V shed 3 bases and J 3 bases; nucleotides not matched to a gene: 4. The CDR3 covers 15 residues. Per the germline V gene, CDR1 is SGHAT and CDR2 is FQNNGV. The CDR3 reads CASSLGQGVTDTQYF. Here the CDR3 DNA reads TGTGCCAGCAGCTTGGGACAGGGAGTAACAGATACGCAGTATTTT.